The 12 T cell receptor beta chains below all came from one sample that was sequenced in a study of blood T cell repertoires in COVID-19. Clones were sequenced by immunoSEQ multiplex PCR, and TCRdb holds only the in-frame ones, with some missing. The sample has tens of thousands of clones; approximately 90% are singletons. The sample consisted of peripheral blood. These receptor sequences come from a human donor in a cohort sampled during active COVID-19.

The rearrangement uses TRBV19 and TRBJ2-7; 8 bases are shared with TRBD2. CDR1 and CDR2 from the germline V gene are LNHDA and SQIVND (reference sequence). The CDR3 loop spans 13 amino acids. The V and J ends lost 4 bases and 3 bases, in that order; junction bases with no gene match: 2. The CDR3 bases are TGTGCCAGTAGTACTAGCGGGCTCTACGAGCAGTACTTC. Its protein is CASSTSGLYEQYF.

The chain has TRBV28 and TRBJ2-7, with D perhaps TRBD1 (6 bases). This CDR3 spans 17 amino acids. Between the trimmed V and J ends, which lost 2 bases and 3 bases, there was a span of 20 bases. Per the germline V gene, CDR1 is MDHEN and CDR2 is SYDVKM. The CDR3: CASSLVRSPGQLYEQYF. CDR3 bases: TGTGCCAGCAGTTTAGTTCGTTCCCCTGGACAGCTCTACGAGCAGTACTTC.

The V gene is TRBV4-1, the J gene TRBJ1-4, with D perhaps matching TRBD1 (5 bases). CDR3 length: 16 amino acids. Germline CDR1 reads MGHRA; CDR2 reads YSYEKL. V was pared by 2 bases and J by 5 bases, with 15 bases between. In DNA form, the CDR3 reads TGCGCCAGCAGCCAATCCCATCGGGACTCAAATGAAAAACTGTTTTTT. It translates to CASSQSHRDSNEKLFF.

The CDR3 sequence: CASKAQGGETQYF. The CDR3 DNA sequence: TGTGCCAGTAAAGCCCAGGGAGGGGAGACCCAGTACTTC. This rearrangement joins TRBV19 to TRBJ2-5; TRBD2 matches at 7 bases. The CDR3 has 13 amino acids. J was trimmed by 5 bases and V by 7 bases; bases with no gene match: 7. The germline CDR1 and CDR2 sequences are LNHDA and SQIVND (reference sequence).

The rearrangement joins TRBV18 to TRBJ1-3, with a tentative D call TRBD1 (5 bases). Germline assignment: CDR1 KGHSH and CDR2 LQKENI. The ends were cut back, 3 bases at V and 0 bases at J, with 9 bases in the middle. This CDR3 spans 15 amino acids. The DNA of the CDR3 is TGTGCCAGCTCACCGGACATTTCCTCTGGAAACACCATATATTTT. This translates into CASSPDISSGNTIYF. Full variable domain (rest looked up from reference TRBV18 and TRBJ1-3): NAGVMQNPRHLVRRRGQEARLRCSPMKGHSHVYWYRQLPEEGLKFMVYLQKENIIDESGMPKERFSAEFPKEGPSILRIQQVVRGDSAAYFCASSPDISSGNTIYFGEGSWLTVV.

The count of this clone is one. J is TRBJ1-1 and V is TRBV2; a weak D match, TRBD1 (6 bases). Germline V lookup: CDR1 SNHLY, CDR2 FYNNEI. The CDR3 covers 14 residues. Trimming cost V 5 bases and J 1 base, with 11 bases left between them. CDR3 sequence: CASSSGVPNTEAFF. The CDR3 bases are TGTGCCAGCAGTTCAGGGGTCCCGAACACTGAAGCTTTCTTT.

V is TRBV7-9 and J is TRBJ2-7; D unclear. V was pared by 1 base and J by 4 bases, with 11 bases between. Germline CDR1 SEHNR, CDR2 FQNEAQ (reference sequence). This CDR3 has 14 amino acids. CDR3 bases: TGTGCCAGCAGCTTAGGCGCCCCGAGATACGAGCAGTACTTC. It encodes CASSLGAPRYEQYF.

The chain joins TRBV5-1 to TRBJ2-5; 8 positions match TRBD2. There are 15 residues in the CDR3. V was pared by 6 bases and J by 3 bases, with 10 bases of the junction left unmatched. Germline assignment: CDR1 SGHRS and CDR2 YFSETQ. In DNA form, the CDR3 reads TGCGCCAGCACTGGCGGGGGGACCAACGAAGAGACCCAGTACTTC. It yields the protein CASTGGGTNEETQYF.

This chain uses TRBV6-6 with TRBJ1-1; a possible D gene is TRBD1 (6 bases). The CDR3 is made up of 14 amino acids. Per the germline V gene, CDR1 is MNHNY and CDR2 is SVGAGI (reference sequence). Trimming removed 5 bases from V and 4 bases from J, with 14 bases in between. CDR3 amino acids: CASSLQGLLTEAFF. In DNA form, the CDR3 reads TGTGCCAGCAGTCTACAGGGTTTGCTCACTGAAGCTTTCTTT.

The chain employs TRBV10-3 and TRBJ2-1, with 7 positions matching TRBD2. V was pared by 3 bases and J by 7 bases, with 12 bases of the junction left unmatched. Germline CDR1 ENHRY, CDR2 SYGVKD. The CDR3 contains 16 residues. The CDR3 nucleotides read TGTGCCATCAGTGAAGATGAGGAGGGAGGGACTAATGAGCAGTTCTTC. Amino acid sequence: CAISEDEEGGTNEQFF.

The rearrangement links TRBV28 to TRBJ2-1; TRBD2 might be the D (6 bases). This CDR3 has 17 amino acids. V lost 6 bases and J lost 0, with 18 bases in between. Germline values: CDR1 MDHEN, CDR2 SYDVKM. CDR3 nucleotides: TGTGCCAGCAGCTCCATCCGCAGCGGGCGCTCCTACAATGAGCAGTTCTTC. Translating gives CASSSIRSGRSYNEQFF. The complete variable domain, with remaining parts taken from reference TRBV28 and TRBJ2-1, reads DVKVTQSSRYLVKRTGEKVFLECVQDMDHENMFWYRQDPGLGLRLIYFSYDVKMKEKGDIPEGYSVSREKKERFSLILESASTNQTSMYLCASSSIRSGRSYNEQFFGPGTRLTVL.

The table lists this clone with a few counts. The chain couples TRBV24-1 to TRBJ1-1; D uncertain. Trimming shortened V by 4 bases and J by 4 bases, and 12 bases separated the two germline ends. The germline V gene encodes CDR1 KGHDR and CDR2 SFDVKD. This CDR3 has 14 amino acids. As DNA, the CDR3 is TGTGCCACCAGTGACCCCACTAGGCCCACTGAAGCTTTCTTT. It encodes CATSDPTRPTEAFF.